The next 4 T cell receptor beta chains were all read from a single sample in a study of control samples from healthy donors and cancer patients. This table comes from immunoSEQ multiplex PCR, and its TCRdb copy is limited to in-frame clones, with some not included. The sample carries roughly 120,000 clones, roughly 90% recorded once. Sequenced sample: PBMCs. These receptors were collected from a woman in her fifties or sixties with lung cancer.

The chain links TRBV28 to TRBJ1-4; 10 nucleotides agree with TRBD1. Germline loops: CDR1 MDHEN, CDR2 SYDVKM. V dropped 6 bases and J dropped 7; count of bases not matched to a gene: 5. CDR3 length: 14 residues. CDR3: CASRTGTGAEKLFF. CDR3 bases: TGTGCCAGCAGAACCGGGACAGGGGCTGAAAAACTGTTTTTT.

As regards this clone: The sample has other DNA sequences that encode this CDR3 too. The gene calls are TRBV3-1 (or the pseudogene TRBV3-2) and TRBJ2-2; D remains unclear. Germline assignment: CDR1 LGHDT and CDR2 YNNKEL (reference sequence). The CDR3 sequence is 14 residues long. V was pared by 1 base and J by 2 bases, with 5 bases between. CDR3 amino acids: CASSQGRNTGELFF. CDR3 DNA: TGTGCCAGCAGCCAAGGGAGAAACACCGGGGAGCTGTTTTTT.

This sequence joins TRBV7-2 and TRBJ2-2; no reliable D call. The CDR3 has 14 amino acids. The V gene's germline CDR1 is SGHTA and CDR2 FQGNSA. V lost 5 bases and J 3 bases, leaving 10 bases between the germline ends. DNA of the CDR3: TGTGCCAGCAGCGCTCACGGTTACACCGGGGAGCTGTTTTTT. Translated, it gives CASSAHGYTGELFF.

The V call is TRBV13, the J call TRBJ1-1; 7 nucleotides align to TRBD1. The V gene end was trimmed by 5 bases and the J gene end by 6 bases; junction bases not matched to a gene: 9. CDR1 is PRHDT, CDR2 FYEKMQ, per germline (reference sequence). The CDR3 length is 14 residues. This chain's CDR3 is CASSIQGPVSEAFF. CDR3 coding DNA: TGTGCCAGCAGCATACAGGGGCCAGTTTCTGAAGCTTTCTTT.